This entry describes one T cell receptor (beta chain). The data were taken from a study of blood T cell repertoires in COVID-19. The overall study: The United States, Italy and Spain were the sources of the acute and convalescent COVID-19 samples. The analysed material was cDNA or gDNA that came from T cells, B-cell-depleted T cells, or PBMCs.

The germline V gene has CDR1 DFQATT and CDR2 SNEGSKA (reference sequence). V was trimmed by 6 bases and J by 8 bases, leaving 13 bases between them. The CDR3 extends over 11 amino acids. Authors' data handling: Using reference gene primer amplification, nucleated cell counts were estimated. Measured with immunoSEQ multiplex PCR; TCRdb has only the in-frame clones, and not every one. The DNA was the basis for D and trimming; V, J and clone size are from that table. The table lists some 100,000 clones, around nine tenths of them singletons, with 10% in the top ten. The rearrangement joins TRBV20-1 to TRBJ1-2, with D possibly TRBD1 on 6 matching bases. The sequenced sample consisted of peripheral blood. The clonotype originates from a man in his fifties or sixties with acute or convalescent COVID-19. CDR3 sequence: CSATGFSGYTF. The CDR3 region has the DNA TGCAGTGCCACAGGGTTCAGCGGCTACACCTTC.